These 21 T cell receptor beta chains were sequenced from one sample in a study of T cell responses to AZD1222 COVID-19 vaccine. Measured with immunoSEQ multiplex PCR; TCRdb has only the in-frame clones, and not every one. The profile covers about 140,000 clones, with approximately 93% appearing a single time and around 1% taken by the ten largest. The sample consisted of peripheral blood, taken on day 0 of MenACWY control vaccination. These TCRs come from an adult in good health.

The rearrangement joins TRBV28 to TRBJ1-5; TRBD1 aligns across 11 bases. Looked up from germline, CDR1 is MDHEN and CDR2 is SYDVKM. V was pared by 3 bases and J by 6 bases, with 4 bases of the junction left unmatched. CDR3 size: 15 residues. CDR3 loop: CASSLSGQGAQPQHF. The CDR3 DNA reads as TGTGCCAGCAGTTTGAGTGGACAGGGGGCTCAGCCCCAGCATTTT.

V and J are TRBV28 and TRBJ1-2; D not certain. This CDR3 contains 16 residues. The germline V gene has CDR1 MDHEN and CDR2 SYDVKM. Deletions cut 4 bases from V and 3 bases from J, with 18 bases between. The CDR3 reads CASSSPTSLVDYGYTF. Written as DNA, the CDR3 is TGTGCCAGCAGTTCCCCTACTAGCCTGGTGGACTATGGCTACACCTTC.

The chain joins TRBV11-1 to TRBJ2-7; possible D gene TRBD2, 5 bases. This CDR3 comprises 14 residues. CDR1 is SGHAT, CDR2 FQDESV, per germline (reference sequence). Trimming left V 4 bases short and J 3 bases short, with 13 bases between. DNA of the CDR3: TGTGCCAGCAGCTCCCGAGGGTTTTACTACGAGCAGTACTTC. As protein: CASSSRGFYYEQYF.

To note about this clone: Different DNA sequences within this sample yield the same CDR3. This chain connects TRBV7-9 to TRBJ1-1, with a tentative D call TRBD1 (5 bases). Trimming left V 2 bases short and J 4 bases short, with 8 bases between. Germline CDR1 reads SEHNR; CDR2 reads FQNEAQ (reference sequence). The CDR3 runs to 13 residues. CDR3 DNA sequence: TGTGCCAGCAGCTTATATCAGGGCACTGAAGCTTTCTTT. Amino acid sequence: CASSLYQGTEAFF.

The V and J genes are TRBV10-3 and TRBJ1-6; 10 positions agree with TRBD1. Germline CDR1 and CDR2: ENHRY and SYGVKD. The CDR3 consists of 14 residues. With V trimmed by 11 bases and J by 9 bases, 10 bases remained unmatched. CDR3 region: CASKGTGDSSPLHF. The CDR3 DNA sequence: TGTGCCTCCAAAGGGACAGGGGATAGTTCACCCCTCCACTTT.

The chain couples TRBV10-2 to TRBJ1-6; a weak D match, TRBD1 (5 bases). The CDR3 sequence is 14 residues long. Between the trimmed V and J ends, which lost 6 bases and 8 bases, there was a span of 14 bases. The germline CDR1 and CDR2 sequences are WSHSY and SAAADI. CDR3: CASRDTGPDSPLHF. Written as DNA, the CDR3 is TGCGCCAGCAGGGATACAGGTCCTGATTCACCCCTCCACTTT.

The J gene is TRBJ1-2, the V gene TRBV18, with 7 bases aligning to TRBD1. This CDR3 contains 15 residues. CDR1 and CDR2 (germline): KGHSH, LQKENI. V shed 3 bases, J shed 0 bases, and the junction held 4 bases outside the gene matches. In DNA form, the CDR3 reads TGTGCCAGCTCACCGAGACAGGGACCTAACTATGGCTACACCTTC. Its protein product is CASSPRQGPNYGYTF.

A single count supports this clone. The rearrangement uses TRBV19 and TRBJ1-5; D possibly corresponds to TRBD1 (5 bases). Trimming left V 7 bases short and J 5 bases short, with 18 bases between. The CDR3 contains 15 residues. Germline CDR1 reads LNHDA; CDR2 reads SQIVND (reference sequence). CDR3 nucleotides: TGTGCCAGTACCAAATCCAGGGCGGGCGATCAGCCCCAGCATTTT. Protein sequence: CASTKSRAGDQPQHF.

Concerning this clone itself: The sample has other DNA sequences that encode this CDR3 too. The chain employs TRBV12-3 or TRBV12-4 and TRBJ1-5; 7 bases match TRBD1. Trimming cost V 1 base and J 7 bases; bases outside gene matches: 1. CDR3 length: 13 amino acids. The CDR3 loop reads CASSLDRGQPQHF. The CDR3 nucleotides are TGTGCCAGCAGTTTAGACAGGGGACAGCCCCAGCATTTT.

This chain connects TRBV5-4 to TRBJ1-1; 7 nucleotides agree with TRBD1. Germline CDR1 is SGHNT and CDR2 is YYREEE (reference sequence). The CDR3 has 14 amino acids. Trimming cost V 2 bases and J 10 bases; bases outside gene matches: 11. The CDR3 bases are TGTGCCAGCAGCTTACAGGGGTACCCTTTGGGAGCTTTCTTT. Translation gives CASSLQGYPLGAFF.

The genes are TRBV7-8 and TRBJ2-5; 7 nucleotides line up with TRBD2. This CDR3 region has 15 residues. CDR1 and CDR2 (germline): SGHVS, FQNEAQ. V trimming: 7 bases; J trimming: 2 bases; junction bases outside the gene matches: 10. The CDR3 loop is CASTRTEAGQETQYF. CDR3 coding DNA: TGTGCCAGCACGCGGACGGAAGCGGGGCAAGAGACCCAGTACTTC.

V usage is TRBV3-1 (or the pseudogene TRBV3-2) and J usage is TRBJ2-1; D might be TRBD1 or TRBD2, each matching 5 bases. The V and J ends lost 4 bases and 8 bases respectively, with 21 bases between them. Germline CDR1 reads LGHDT; CDR2 reads YNNKEL (reference sequence). The length of the CDR3 is 16 residues. The CDR3 loop is CASSLHGARGGDEQFF. In DNA, the CDR3 is TGTGCCAGCAGCCTTCACGGGGCTAGGGGTGGGGATGAGCAGTTCTTC.

This chain uses TRBV7-6 with TRBJ1-1; 8 bases align to TRBD1. CDR3 length: 16 residues. Trimming took 5 bases from V and 4 from J; bases not matched to a gene: 12. Germline CDR1 is SGHVS and CDR2 is FNYEAQ. CDR3 loop: CASSQAKTGALTEAFF. In nucleotides, the CDR3 is TGTGCCAGCAGCCAAGCAAAGACAGGGGCTCTCACTGAAGCTTTCTTT.

This chain joins TRBV11-2 and TRBJ2-7; 10 nucleotides line up with TRBD2. Trimming took 3 bases from V and 3 from J; bases not matched to a gene: 5. CDR1 and CDR2 (germline): SGHAT, FQNNGV. CDR3 length equals 15 residues. Here the CDR3 reads CASSFQLAGLYEQYF. CDR3 in DNA: TGTGCCAGCAGCTTTCAACTAGCGGGACTCTACGAGCAGTACTTC.

This clone occurred once. The chain recombines TRBV28 with TRBJ1-4; no definite D call. Germline V lookup: CDR1 MDHEN, CDR2 SYDVKM. The CDR3 totals 11 residues. The DNA of the CDR3 is TGTGGCACAGAGTCTAATGAAAAACTGTTTTTT. Its translation is CGTESNEKLFF.

The chain is built from TRBV10-3 and TRBJ2-1; D gene unclear. The length of the CDR3 is 15 residues. Trimming shortened V by 2 bases and J by 7 bases, and 15 bases separated the two germline ends. Germline V lookup: CDR1 ENHRY, CDR2 SYGVKD. The CDR3 loop is CAISEITPLVNEQFF. For the CDR3, the DNA is TGTGCCATCAGTGAGATAACCCCGCTTGTGAATGAGCAGTTCTTC.

The chain uses TRBV12-3 or TRBV12-4 and TRBJ2-1; D is ambiguous. Trimming removed 1 base from V and 9 bases from J, with 7 bases in between. The CDR3 spans 12 residues. CDR3 sequence: CASSLGFTEQFF. CDR3 in DNA: TGTGCCAGCAGTTTAGGGTTTACTGAGCAGTTCTTC.

This chain joins TRBV5-6 and TRBJ1-1; D perhaps matches TRBD1 (5 bases). This CDR3 region has 15 residues. CDR1 is SGHDT, CDR2 YYEEEE, per germline. Deletions cut 2 bases from V and 0 bases from J, with 11 bases between. In DNA, the CDR3 is TGTGCCAGCAGCTTAGACAGTTACTTGAACACTGAAGCTTTCTTT. This encodes CASSLDSYLNTEAFF. Combining the CDR3 with reference TRBV5-6 and TRBJ1-1 gives the whole variable domain DAGVTQSPTHLIKTRGQQVTLRCSPKSGHDTVSWYQQALGQGPQFIFQYYEEEERQRGNFPDRFSGHQFPNYSSELNVNALLLGDSALYLCASSLDSYLNTEAFFGQGTRLTVV.

This rearrangement joins TRBV27 to TRBJ1-5; no clear D. V dropped 6 bases and J dropped 0 bases, with 6 bases sitting between them. This CDR3 is 13 amino acids long. From germline, CDR1 is MNHEY and CDR2 SMNVEV (reference sequence). CDR3 bases: TGTGCCAGCAGCCACCTTAGCAATCAGCCCCAGCATTTT. This translates into CASSHLSNQPQHF.

V is TRBV28 and J is TRBJ2-3; 9 bases align to TRBD1. CDR1 MDHEN and CDR2 SYDVKM come from the germline V gene. CDR3 length equals 15 residues. The junction had 9 bases not matched to a gene; V was cut back by 5 bases and J by 6 bases. CDR3 region: CASSGTGTGWDTQYF. The DNA for the CDR3 is TGTGCCAGCAGTGGGACAGGGACGGGGTGGGATACGCAGTATTTT. Variable domain in full (rest from reference TRBV28 and TRBJ2-3): DVKVTQSSRYLVKRTGEKVFLECVQDMDHENMFWYRQDPGLGLRLIYFSYDVKMKEKGDIPEGYSVSREKKERFSLILESASTNQTSMYLCASSGTGTGWDTQYFGPGTRLTVL.

The chain uses TRBV19 and TRBJ1-1; D is undetermined. The CDR3 has 15 amino acids. In germline, CDR1 is LNHDA, CDR2 SQIVND (reference sequence). Trimming removed 10 bases at V and 1 base at J, with 19 bases between. In DNA form, the CDR3 reads TGTGCCAATATAGATGGAGCAGGCTGGAACACTGAAGCTTTCTTT. This sequence encodes CANIDGAGWNTEAFF.